A selection of T cell receptor beta chains follows, all from one sample in a study of shared clonotypes between healthy human individuals. Here immunoSEQ multiplex PCR was the method, and the copy in TCRdb shows in-frame clones only, minus some. The sample lists 2.3 million or so clones; approximately 93% were seen once. Sequencing input: naive CD4+ T cells from PBMCs. The origin of the receptors is a man aged 18 to 30 in good health. Some clones in this sample may be carry-over from other donors' samples. CDR3s include the opening cysteine and the closing phenylalanine or tryptophan. D genes are given only for firm matches. Not all rows give a size; the values are once, few, many and, for expanded clones, a class.

>.|TRBV6-1|.|TRBJ2-7
CASSELGAPTPYF
TGTGCCAGCAGTGAATTAGGGGCCCCTACCCCGTACTTC
>.|TRBV10-3|.|TRBJ1-5
CAIRGDGSNQPQHF
TGTGCCATCAGAGGGGACGGTAGCAATCAGCCCCAGCATTTT
>.|TRBV11-1|TRBD1|TRBJ2-7
CASSPGQGEYEQYF
TGTGCCAGCAGCCCGGGACAGGGAGAGTACGAGCAGTACTTC
>.|TRBV4-2|TRBD2|TRBJ2-7
CASSQQPLTSGRRYEQYF
TGTGCCAGCAGCCAACAACCTCTGACTAGCGGGAGGAGGTACGAGCAGTACTTC
>once|TRBV18|.|TRBJ2-5
CASALQGGETQYF
TGTGCCAGCGCCTTACAGGGAGGAGAGACCCAGTACTTC
>.|TRBV4-1|TRBD2|TRBJ2-3
CASSQVGTAGGDTQYF
TGCGCCAGCAGCCAAGTTGGCACCGCGGGGGGTGATACGCAGTATTTT
>.|TRBV28|.|TRBJ1-5
CASRGQAKLTQHF
TGTGCCAGCAGGGGCCAGGCAAAATTGACCCAGCATTTT
>.|TRBV7-8|TRBD2|TRBJ2-5
CASSLGLEGGALETQYF
TGTGCCAGCAGCTTAGGATTAGAGGGAGGGGCCTTGGAGACCCAGTACTTC
>.|TRBV6-1|TRBD1|TRBJ2-2
CAAGGGELFF
TGTGCCGCAGGGGGTGGGGAGCTGTTTTTT
>once|TRBV7-9|TRBD2|TRBJ2-1
CASSLVRLAESHEQFF
TGTGCCAGCAGCTTAGTTCGACTAGCGGAATCCCATGAGCAGTTCTTC
>.|TRBV28|.|TRBJ1-4
CASSPGGALNEKLFF
TGTGCCAGCAGCCCTGGGGGGGCCCTTAATGAAAAACTGTTTTTT
>.|TRBV7-2|.|TRBJ1-1
CASSLGLSGTEAFF
TGTGCCAGCAGCTTGGGGCTTTCGGGCACTGAAGCTTTCTTT
>.|TRBV4-1|.|TRBJ2-1
CASSRRIELAREQFF
TGCGCCAGCAGCCGACGAATTGAACTAGCCCGCGAGCAGTTCTTC
>.|TRBV5-1|TRBD2|TRBJ2-1
CASSRTSGNGGEQFF
TGCGCCAGCAGCCGAACTAGCGGGAACGGGGGTGAGCAGTTCTTC
>.|TRBV27|.|TRBJ2-5
CASSLLGIIGETQYF
TGTGCCAGCAGTTTATTGGGCATAATAGGTGAGACCCAGTACTTC
>.|TRBV5-1|.|TRBJ2-2
CASSWLRGDVDTGELFF
TGCGCCAGCAGCTGGCTTAGAGGGGACGTTGACACCGGGGAGCTGTTTTTT
>.|TRBV6-5|TRBD2|TRBJ2-7
CASSTTSGRSGEQYF
TGTGCCAGCAGTACGACTAGCGGGAGATCGGGGGAGCAGTACTTC
>.|TRBV2|TRBD1|TRBJ1-1
CASADRGATEAFF
TGTGCCAGCGCCGACAGGGGGGCGACTGAAGCTTTCTTT
>.|TRBV27|.|TRBJ2-7
CASGVNYEQYF
TGTGCCAGCGGGGTAAACTACGAGCAGTACTTC
>.|TRBV19|.|TRBJ2-1
CASSIAGVRVYNEQFF
TGTGCCAGTAGTATAGCGGGAGTTCGGGTCTACAATGAGCAGTTCTTC
>.|TRBV5-1|TRBD2|TRBJ2-2
CASSSSVAGGPSGELFF
TGCGCCAGCAGCTCCAGTGTAGCGGGAGGCCCATCCGGGGAGCTGTTTTTT
>.|TRBV10-2|.|TRBJ2-1
CASRARMTEKGNEQFF
TGCGCCAGCCGCGCCAGAATGACCGAGAAGGGGAATGAGCAGTTCTTC
>.|TRBV12-5|.|TRBJ2-6
CASGLEGTGANVLTF
TGTGCTAGTGGTTTGGAGGGGACTGGGGCCAACGTCCTGACTTTC
>once|TRBV23-1|.|TRBJ1-5
CASSQSVAGQPQHF
TGCGCCAGCAGTCAGTCGGTAGCGGGTCAGCCCCAGCATTTT
>once|TRBV30|.|TRBJ1-5
CAWSPPLGRINQPQHF
TGTGCCTGGAGTCCCCCCCTGGGTAGGATAAATCAGCCCCAGCATTTT
>.|TRBV28|TRBD1|TRBJ1-2
CASRPPGQGLRYTF
TGTGCCAGCAGACCTCCGGGACAGGGCCTGCGCTACACCTTC
>.|TRBV5-8|TRBD2|TRBJ2-3
CASRGQWGTSGKRWDTQYF
TGTGCCAGCAGGGGACAATGGGGGACTAGCGGGAAGAGGTGGGATACGCAGTATTTT
>once|TRBV15|.|TRBJ1-5
CATSRAAQPQHF
TGTGCCACCAGCAGAGCTGCTCAGCCCCAGCATTTT
>.|TRBV29-1|TRBD1|TRBJ2-1
CSVEAYRGPQNEQFF
TGCAGCGTTGAAGCCTACAGGGGCCCCCAGAATGAGCAGTTCTTC
>.|TRBV19|.|TRBJ2-1
CASNNIDNEQFF
TGTGCCAGTAATAACATTGACAATGAGCAGTTCTTC
>.|TRBV7-9|.|TRBJ1-2
CASSLGLQGQVYGYTF
TGTGCCAGCAGCTTAGGTCTCCAGGGACAAGTATATGGCTACACCTTC
>.|TRBV7-9|.|TRBJ1-5
CASSPFSGWDQPQHF
TGTGCCAGCAGTCCGTTTAGTGGCTGGGATCAGCCCCAGCATTTT
>.|TRBV4-1|TRBD2|TRBJ2-7
CASSQRGLAGGPLYEQYF
TGCGCCAGCAGCCAGCGGGGACTAGCGGGAGGTCCTCTGTACGAGCAGTACTTC
>once|TRBV5-1|.|TRBJ1-5
CASSPDGYSNQPQHF
TGCGCCAGCAGCCCCGACGGTTATAGCAATCAGCCCCAGCATTTT
>.|TRBV6-4|.|TRBJ2-7
CASTINRDLYYEQYF
TGTGCCAGCACTATTAATCGGGACTTGTACTACGAGCAGTACTTC
>.|TRBV28|.|TRBJ1-2
CASSWKNYGYTF
TGTGCCAGCAGCTGGAAAAACTATGGCTACACCTTC
>.|TRBV7-2|.|TRBJ2-1
CASSFRAGLIRNEQFF
TGTGCCAGCAGCTTCAGGGCGGGATTGATTAGAAATGAGCAGTTCTTC
>.|TRBV28|TRBD1|TRBJ1-2
CASSYPTGIAF
TGTGCCAGCAGCTACCCGACAGGGATCGCCTTC
>.|TRBV30|.|TRBJ2-7
CAWKADTIEQYF
TGTGCCTGGAAAGCGGACACCATTGAGCAGTACTTC
>.|TRBV5-3|TRBD1|TRBJ1-2
CARRSRTGQDYGYTF
TGTGCCAGAAGATCTCGGACAGGGCAGGATTATGGCTACACCTTC
>.|TRBV4-2|.|TRBJ1-5
CASSQDAGRIDQPQHF
TGTGCCAGCAGCCAAGATGCGGGGAGGATTGATCAGCCCCAGCATTTT
>.|TRBV2|TRBD1|TRBJ2-7
CASSDFPPVQGASYEQYF
TGTGCCAGCAGTGACTTCCCCCCGGTTCAGGGGGCCTCCTACGAGCAGTACTTC